One and the same sample provided the 12 T cell receptor beta chains below, sequenced in a study of T-cell reconstitution after alpha-beta-depleted transplantation in children. Library preparation (for TCRbeta) was performed with unique molecular identifiers. TCRdb reprocessed the PCR reads via MiXCR and lists one record per CDR3 protein. The table has fewer than 750,000 distinct CDR3 sequences, roughly 30% seen once. Specimen: PBMCs, collected before TCRalphabeta/CD19-depleted stem cell transplant. These receptors all stem from a boy in the first two years of life with Wiskott-Aldrich syndrome, due to receive a stem cell transplant.

A few counts support this clonotype. This chain links TRBV10-3 with TRBJ1-1; D not resolved. CDR1 and CDR2 from the germline V gene are ENHRY and SYGVKD. V was clipped by 6 bases and J by 1 base, with 15 bases between them. This CDR3 comprises 15 residues. CDR3 DNA sequence: TGTGCCATCAGCGCTGACTTTCCCTGGAACACTGAAGCTTTCTTT. Its translation: CAISADFPWNTEAFF.

This chain links TRBV5-6 with TRBJ2-5; D could derive from TRBD1 or TRBD2 (5 bases each). V was trimmed by 4 bases and J by 4 bases, leaving 14 bases between them. The CDR3 totals 14 residues. The V gene's germline CDR1 is SGHDT and CDR2 YYEEEE. CDR3 nucleotide sequence: TGTGCCAGCAGCGGGGGTGCCCCTGCAGAGACCCAGTACTTC. It translates to CASSGGAPAETQYF.

V is TRBV10-3 and J is TRBJ1-3, with 9 bases aligning to TRBD1. From germline, CDR1 is ENHRY and CDR2 SYGVKD. This CDR3 region has 18 residues. With V trimmed by 6 bases and J by 0 bases, 12 bases remained unmatched. DNA of the CDR3: TGTGCCATCAGCTATCCGGGACAGGGCGGAAGCTCTGGAAACACCATATATTTT. It is translated as CAISYPGQGGSSGNTIYF.

A few counts support this clonotype. The gene calls are TRBV30 and TRBJ2-2, with 7 bases lining up with TRBD2. Per the germline V gene, CDR1 is GTSNPN and CDR2 is SVGIG (reference sequence). V lost 3 bases, J lost 4 bases, and 8 bases stayed unmatched. The CDR3 extends over 15 amino acids. The CDR3 protein is CAWRMGGRRTGELFF. CDR3 DNA sequence: TGTGCCTGGAGGATGGGCGGGAGACGCACCGGGGAGCTGTTTTTT.

The chain uses TRBV5-1 and TRBJ2-3, with a weak D call TRBD1 (6 bases). The CDR3 runs to 15 residues. The germline V and J ends were trimmed by 3 bases and 2 bases, with 13 bases remaining between them. Germline values: CDR1 SGHRS, CDR2 YFSETQ. In DNA form, the CDR3 reads TGCGCCAGCAGCTCACAGGGAGCGACCACAGATACGCAGTATTTT. The encoded protein is CASSSQGATTDTQYF.

This chain joins TRBV10-1 and TRBJ2-2; D is undetermined. The CDR3 consists of 13 residues. V was clipped by 3 bases and J by 6 bases, with 8 bases between them. Per germline, CDR1 WNHNN and CDR2 SYGVQD (reference sequence). This CDR3 reads CASSDLQAGELFF. The CDR3, as DNA: TGCGCCAGCAGTGACCTCCAGGCCGGGGAGCTGTTTTTT.

The chain combines TRBV20-1 with TRBJ2-3, with a possible D match to TRBD1 (5 bases). This CDR3 is 13 amino acids long. V lost 1 base and J lost 1, with 6 bases in between. Germline assignment: CDR1 DFQATT and CDR2 SNEGSKA (reference sequence). CDR3 sequence: CSARGGGTDTQYF. CDR3 DNA: TGCAGTGCTAGAGGGGGCGGCACAGATACGCAGTATTTT.

This clonotype was seen a handful of times. V and J are TRBV29-1 and TRBJ1-1; D might be TRBD1 (6 bases). V was clipped by 4 bases and J by 3 bases, with 24 bases between them. Germline V lookup: CDR1 SQVTM, CDR2 ANQGSEA. The CDR3 runs 17 residues. CDR3 nucleotides: TGCAGCGTTGCTGAAATGACAGGTTTCGGGATGTACACTGAAGCTTTCTTT. The encoded protein is CSVAEMTGFGMYTEAFF.

This chain connects TRBV3-1 to TRBJ2-3, with TRBD2 identical over 9 bases. CDR1 is LGHDT, CDR2 YNNKEL, per germline (reference sequence). There are 17 residues in the CDR3. Trimming took 5 bases from V and 4 from J; bases not matched to a gene: 13. CDR3 amino acids: CASSKRWIAGDADTQYF. In DNA, the CDR3 is TGTGCCAGCAGCAAAAGGTGGATAGCGGGAGATGCAGATACGCAGTATTTT.

The sample holds a few counts of this clonotype. This chain connects TRBV20-1 to TRBJ2-5, with unresolved D. CDR3 size: 15 residues. Germline CDR1 reads DFQATT; CDR2 reads SNEGSKA (reference sequence). Trimming took off 3 bases at V and 2 bases at J, with 16 bases between the two ends. For the CDR3, the DNA is TGCAGTGCTAGGCCCTTAATGGTCGAACAAGAGACCCAGTACTTC. It is translated as CSARPLMVEQETQYF.

This chain links TRBV12-3 or TRBV12-4 with TRBJ2-7; tentatively, D is TRBD2 (6 bases). V was clipped by 3 bases and J by 6 bases, with 15 bases between them. CDR3 length equals 14 residues. This CDR3 is CASSFWRGPAEQYF. DNA of the CDR3: TGTGCCAGCAGTTTCTGGAGGGGTCCGGCCGAGCAGTACTTC.

This clonotype came up a few times. This chain joins TRBV20-1 and TRBJ2-4; D perhaps matches TRBD2 (5 bases). Trimming shortened V by 3 bases and J by 0 bases, and 15 bases separated the two germline ends. Per the germline V gene, CDR1 is DFQATT and CDR2 is SNEGSKA (reference sequence). The CDR3 has 16 residues. The CDR3 DNA is TGCAGTGCTAGGGCAAGGACTGCCCTAGCCAAAAACATTCAGTACTTC. Translating gives CSARARTALAKNIQYF.